This T cell receptor (beta chain) was sequenced during a study of blood T cells in healthy people across ages. This clonotype was counted only a few times. Its matching antigen is unknown. V lost 0 bases to trimming and J lost 5 bases, with 13 bases between them. The CDR3 covers 15 residues. CDR1 and CDR2 (germline): SGHAT, FQNNGV. Whole-study findings and limits: Expanded clonotype shifts may have been confounded, as the donors had an unknown CMV status. Older individuals had lower TCR beta diversity per million T cells (the decline was roughly linear). Fewer expanded clones and more diversity marked long-lived versus aged donors.

Sample-barcoded 5' priming and a J-beta primer mix drove a second PCR of about 7 to 11 cycles. Each CDR3 protein gets one entry after TCRdb re-called the 5' RACE reads with MiXCR. The sample includes approximately 880,000 distinct CDR3 sequences, approximately 49% of them seen just once. Donors were healthy Caucasian individuals from Russia aged about 6 to 95. The rearrangement joins TRBV11-2 to TRBJ1-2; D remains ambiguous. What was sequenced was blood. The receptor was derived from a man aged 25 to 45 in good health. The CDR3 sequence: CASSLDEVDRYGYTF. The CDR3 DNA is TGTGCCAGCAGCTTAGATGAAGTGGATCGGTATGGCTACACCTTC. Full variable domain (rest looked up from reference TRBV11-2 and TRBJ1-2): EAGVAQSPRYKIIEKRQSVAFWCNPISGHATLYWYQQILGQGPKLLIQFQNNGVVDDSQLPKDRFSAERLKGVDSTLKIQPAKLEDSAVYLCASSLDEVDRYGYTFGSGTRLTVV.